Presented here are 18 T cell receptor beta chains from one specimen sequenced in a study of spatial heterogeneity in lung cancer. General study results and limits: Mutation tallies in tumors tracked expanded intratumoral alpha and beta TCR counts.

Time point defined: sample taken at primary tumor resection. The antigens these receptors bind are not known. A single record per CDR3 protein comes from TCRdb applying MiXCR to the 5' RACE reads. The repertoire holds roughly 9,200 distinct CDR3 sequences, 2.9% seen once, with roughly an eighth in the top ten. Material: lung tumor tissue, obtained at surgery. The receptors come from a male donor with early-stage non-small cell lung cancer.

This clonotype was seen many times. The rearrangement joins TRBV20-1 to TRBJ2-3; 8 bases line up with TRBD2. This CDR3 has 17 amino acids. Germline assignment: CDR1 DFQATT and CDR2 SNEGSKA (reference sequence). J lost 0 bases, V lost 4 bases, and 12 bases had no gene match. CDR3 protein: CSANPLRGVASTDTQYF. The CDR3 DNA is TGCAGTGCTAATCCCCTGCGGGGGGTAGCTAGCACAGATACGCAGTATTTT.

This clonotype was found many times. The chain combines TRBV12-3 or TRBV12-4 with TRBJ2-1, with a possible D match to TRBD1 (6 bases). The CDR3 covers 15 residues. V was cut by 7 bases and J by 8 bases, with 21 bases left in between. The CDR3 protein is CASITGTPRTDEQFF. The CDR3 DNA reads TGTGCCAGCATTACCGGGACACCTAGAACCGATGAGCAGTTCTTC.

This clonotype has at least ten counts. The V call is TRBV20-1, the J call TRBJ1-6, with TRBD1 matching 8 bases. Germline V gene sequence: CDR1 DFQATT, CDR2 SNEGSKA (reference sequence). This CDR3 is 14 amino acids long. J was trimmed by 14 bases and V by 3 bases; bases with no gene match: 12. The CDR3 sequence is CSASPLQGARALHF. CDR3 DNA: TGCAGTGCTAGTCCCCTGCAGGGGGCAAGGGCCCTCCACTTT.

This clonotype has a count of ten or more. J is TRBJ2-1 and V is TRBV7-2; the match to TRBD2 covers 12 bases. Germline loops: CDR1 SGHTA, CDR2 FQGNSA. CDR3 size: 15 residues. The V segment lost 5 bases and the J segment 8 bases; nucleotides outside the gene matches: 7. The CDR3 spells CASSLLAGGPDEQFF. In DNA, the CDR3 is TGTGCCAGCAGCCTGCTAGCGGGGGGGCCTGATGAGCAGTTCTTC.

By sample fraction, this clonotype is medium-sized. A read error may produce the germline difference seen at one junction end. The chain employs TRBV19 and TRBJ2-3; 8 positions agree with TRBD2. CDR1 is LNHDA and CDR2 is SQIVND in the germline V gene (reference sequence). CDR3 length equals 15 residues. Here the CDR3 reads CASSGAFLGTDTQYF. The CDR3 nucleotides read TGTGCTAGTAGCGGGGCCTTCTTGGGTACAGATACGCAGTATTTT.

This clonotype rates as medium-sized. The chain links TRBV5-5 to TRBJ2-7; TRBD2 matches 10 bases. Germline V lookup: CDR1 SGHKS, CDR2 YYEKEE (reference sequence). The CDR3 runs to 15 residues. Trimming at V came to 3 bases and at J to 7 bases, leaving 10 bases not matched to a gene. The CDR3: CASSYTSGVPGEQYF. The CDR3 DNA is TGTGCCAGCAGCTATACTAGCGGGGTTCCAGGAGAGCAGTACTTC.

The chain links TRBV11-2 to TRBJ2-1, with D perhaps assigned TRBD1 or TRBD2 (6 bases each). Germline V gives CDR1 SGHAT, CDR2 FQNNGV. The CDR3 is 13 amino acids. V lost 0 bases and J lost 9, with 9 bases in between. This CDR3 is CASSLEPGAEQFF. DNA of the CDR3: TGTGCCAGCAGCTTAGAGCCGGGGGCTGAGCAGTTCTTC.

There are many counts of this clonotype. The chain uses TRBV7-8 and TRBJ1-1; 7 positions match TRBD1. J gave up 7 bases and V 5 bases, and 1 base lay outside the gene matches. There are 11 residues in the CDR3. CDR1 is SGHVS, CDR2 FQNEAQ, per germline. In nucleotides, the CDR3 is TGTGCCAGCAGCCGACAGGGTGAAGCTTTCTTT. Its translation is CASSRQGEAFF.

This clonotype was observed a few times. The chain employs TRBV12-3 or TRBV12-4 and TRBJ1-2, with D possibly TRBD1 on 5 matching bases. The CDR3 consists of 13 residues. V lost 8 bases and J 4 bases, leaving 14 bases between the germline ends. The CDR3 region is CASGLQGIYGYTF. The DNA for the CDR3 is TGTGCCAGCGGATTGCAGGGAATCTATGGCTACACCTTC.

This clonotype was seen repeatedly, ten times or more. The chain combines TRBV5-1 with TRBJ2-5, with 8 bases lining up with TRBD2. Per germline, CDR1 SGHRS and CDR2 YFSETQ. This CDR3 region has 17 residues. Trimming at V came to 4 bases and at J to 3 bases, leaving 14 bases not matched to a gene. The CDR3 is CASSRGGRGGREETQYF. The CDR3 bases are TGCGCCAGCAGCCGTGGGGGCCGGGGGGGGCGCGAAGAGACCCAGTACTTC.

As DNA, the CDR3 is TGCAGTGCTCCTAGAGAGGCGAAGCGGGACAGGGGAGGCTACACCTTC. This translates into CSAPREAKRDRGGYTF. This chain joins TRBV20-1 and TRBJ1-2, with TRBD1 identical over 10 bases. CDR3 size: 16 residues. Germline CDR1 and CDR2: DFQATT and SNEGSKA (reference sequence). V was pared by 5 bases and J by 8 bases, with 17 bases of the junction left unmatched.

This clonotype was seen at least ten times. V gene TRBV6-1 combines with J gene TRBJ1-5, with 10 bases aligning to TRBD1. The V and J ends lost 0 bases and 6 bases, in that order; junction bases with no gene match: 8. Germline V lookup: CDR1 MNHNS, CDR2 SASEGT. This CDR3 comprises 17 residues. The CDR3 region has the DNA TGTGCCAGCAGTGAAGCCGGGACAGGGGAGCGAGGTCAGCCCCAGCATTTT. The encoded protein is CASSEAGTGERGQPQHF.

This clonotype was observed many times. The chain uses TRBV5-1 and TRBJ1-4; D remains ambiguous. CDR3 size: 15 residues. V shed 3 bases and J shed 2 bases, with 11 bases lying between them. Per germline, CDR1 SGHRS and CDR2 YFSETQ. Here the CDR3 reads CASSSGGGTNEKLFF. As DNA, the CDR3 is TGCGCCAGCAGCTCAGGAGGCGGGACTAATGAAAAACTGTTTTTT.

At least ten counts were recorded for this clonotype. The chain links TRBV5-1 to TRBJ2-2; D unresolved. Germline loops: CDR1 SGHRS, CDR2 YFSETQ. This CDR3 spans 14 amino acids. V lost 4 bases to trimming and J lost 0 bases, with 7 bases between them. CDR3 nucleotide sequence: TGCGCCAGCAGCCGGACGGCGAACACCGGGGAGCTGTTTTTT. Translating it yields CASSRTANTGELFF. The full variable domain, with the rest looked up from reference TRBV5-1 and TRBJ2-2, is KAGVTQTPRYLIKTRGQQVTLSCSPISGHRSVSWYQQTPGQGLQFLFEYFSETQRNKGNFPGRFSGRQFSNSRSEMNVSTLELGDSALYLCASSRTANTGELFFGEGSRLTVL.

This clonotype has at least ten counts. This chain uses TRBV9 with TRBJ1-2; a possible D gene is TRBD1 (5 bases). V was shortened by 4 bases and J by 8 bases, with 24 bases between the two germline ends. The germline V gene has CDR1 SGDLS and CDR2 YYNGEE. The CDR3 contains 16 residues. The DNA for the CDR3 is TGTGCCAGCAGCCCCCCCGGGGGATCTGCGGCCGGCGGCTACACCTTC. Amino acids: CASSPPGGSAAGGYTF.

This clonotype appeared many times. The chain recombines TRBV20-1 with TRBJ1-1, with D possibly matching TRBD1 (6 bases). Deletions cut 6 bases from V and 0 bases from J, with 8 bases between. CDR1 is DFQATT, CDR2 SNEGSKA, per germline (reference sequence). This CDR3 is built from 12 residues. The CDR3 coding sequence is TGCAGTGCAAACAGGGTGAACACTGAAGCTTTCTTT. Encoded protein: CSANRVNTEAFF.

This clonotype is medium-sized in the sample. The gene calls are TRBV30 and TRBJ2-7; D is perhaps TRBD1 (6 bases). The germline gives CDR1 GTSNPN, CDR2 SVGIG (reference sequence). The CDR3 totals 12 residues. V shed 4 bases and J shed 7 bases, with 14 bases lying between them. The chain's CDR3 is CAWTNREPEQYF. In nucleotides, the CDR3 is TGTGCCTGGACGAACAGGGAACCTGAGCAGTACTTC.

This clonotype was detected ten times or more. The chain combines TRBV5-1 with TRBJ2-3; 8 nucleotides agree with TRBD1. Germline loops: CDR1 SGHRS, CDR2 YFSETQ. V dropped 4 bases and J dropped 5; count of bases not matched to a gene: 3. The CDR3 loop spans 13 amino acids. In DNA, the CDR3 is TGCGCCAGCAGCATAGGACAGGGAGATACGCAGTATTTT. It is translated as CASSIGQGDTQYF. Looking up the rest from reference TRBV5-1 and TRBJ2-3 gives the full variable domain: KAGVTQTPRYLIKTRGQQVTLSCSPISGHRSVSWYQQTPGQGLQFLFEYFSETQRNKGNFPGRFSGRQFSNSRSEMNVSTLELGDSALYLCASSIGQGDTQYFGPGTRLTVL.